The TCR beta chain under discussion was sequenced for a study of blood T cell repertoires in COVID-19. TCRdb's table, derived via immunoSEQ multiplex PCR, lists solely in-frame clones and lacks some. This sample has about 200,000 clones, with roughly 90% found just once. The clonotype originates from a woman between 50 and 59 years old with acute or convalescent COVID-19. Sequenced sample: peripheral blood.

CDR3 bases: TGTGCCAGCAGTTTACACTATCGATACGAGCAGTACTTC. This sequence encodes CASSLHYRYEQYF. The V call is TRBV27, the J call TRBJ2-7; D is unclear. The germline V gene encodes CDR1 MNHEY and CDR2 SMNVEV (reference sequence). The CDR3 extends over 13 amino acids. V dropped 2 bases and J dropped 4 bases, with 9 bases sitting between them.